The rows below give T cell receptor beta chains drawn from one sample of a study of T cell responses to AZD1222 COVID-19 vaccine. Generated by immunoSEQ multiplex PCR, the TCRdb table keeps only in-frame clones and is missing some. The sample holds roughly 80,000 clones, less than 95% seen once. Sample: peripheral blood, taken 28 days after the second AZD1222 dose. The receptors stem from an adult who received the AZD1222 COVID-19 vaccine. Both conserved end residues are part of each CDR3. The order of the fields is D gene, CDR3 length, V gene, J gene, CDR3 protein. The D gene is left open where the match is weak.

D gene: NA
CDR3 length: 13
V gene: TRBV11-3
J gene: TRBJ1-1
CDR3 protein: CASSKVVNTEAFF

D gene: NA
CDR3 length: 13
V gene: TRBV12-3/TRBV12-4
J gene: TRBJ1-6
CDR3 protein: CASSLGQGSPLHF

D gene: TRBD1
CDR3 length: 14
V gene: TRBV2
J gene: TRBJ1-1
CDR3 protein: CASSGQGAFTEAFF

D gene: NA
CDR3 length: 17
V gene: TRBV3-1/TRBV3-2
J gene: TRBJ2-1
CDR3 protein: CASSQFRDYYSYNEQFF

D gene: TRBD1
CDR3 length: 15
V gene: TRBV4-2
J gene: TRBJ1-2
CDR3 protein: CASSQESGQYYGYTF

D gene: TRBD1
CDR3 length: 16
V gene: TRBV4-1
J gene: TRBJ1-4
CDR3 protein: CASSHSLRDSDEKLFF

D gene: TRBD2
CDR3 length: 16
V gene: TRBV27
J gene: TRBJ2-3
CDR3 protein: CASSPNLAGGADTQYF

D gene: TRBD1
CDR3 length: 16
V gene: TRBV6-4
J gene: TRBJ1-3
CDR3 protein: CASSGETTGGKTTIYF

D gene: NA
CDR3 length: 16
V gene: TRBV5-4
J gene: TRBJ2-1
CDR3 protein: CASSLGRAREYNEQFF

D gene: NA
CDR3 length: 14
V gene: TRBV24-1
J gene: TRBJ1-2
CDR3 protein: CATSEAGRGYGYTF

D gene: TRBD2
CDR3 length: 15
V gene: TRBV11-1
J gene: TRBJ2-3
CDR3 protein: CASSSQTSGEYTQYF

D gene: TRBD1
CDR3 length: 15
V gene: TRBV24-1
J gene: TRBJ2-2
CDR3 protein: CATSVLGQGAGELFF

D gene: NA
CDR3 length: 12
V gene: TRBV2
J gene: TRBJ2-7
CDR3 protein: CASGVSLGEQYF

D gene: NA
CDR3 length: 12
V gene: TRBV2
J gene: TRBJ1-4
CDR3 protein: CASLVWGKKLFF

D gene: TRBD2
CDR3 length: 15
V gene: TRBV6-5
J gene: TRBJ2-1
CDR3 protein: CASSTTSGPYNEQFF

D gene: NA
CDR3 length: 14
V gene: TRBV29-1
J gene: TRBJ1-2
CDR3 protein: CSVSKLGGANGYTF

D gene: NA
CDR3 length: 14
V gene: TRBV11-3
J gene: TRBJ1-2
CDR3 protein: CASSLAWDSYGYTF

D gene: NA
CDR3 length: 14
V gene: TRBV7-9
J gene: TRBJ2-3
CDR3 protein: CASSLGGTTDTQYF

D gene: NA
CDR3 length: 16
V gene: TRBV27
J gene: TRBJ2-5
CDR3 protein: CASSRTWTTTRETQYF

D gene: TRBD1
CDR3 length: 18
V gene: TRBV24-1
J gene: TRBJ1-5
CDR3 protein: CATSGTGGPLDSNQPQHF

D gene: NA
CDR3 length: 16
V gene: TRBV5-6
J gene: TRBJ2-1
CDR3 protein: CASSDSTGVSYNEQFF

D gene: TRBD1
CDR3 length: 13
V gene: TRBV11-2
J gene: TRBJ2-5
CDR3 protein: CASRDRDQETQYF

D gene: TRBD2
CDR3 length: 16
V gene: TRBV10-3
J gene: TRBJ2-2
CDR3 protein: CATLDRGGKNTGELFF

D gene: TRBD2
CDR3 length: 16
V gene: TRBV18
J gene: TRBJ2-5
CDR3 protein: CASSPPLAGGRETQYF

D gene: NA
CDR3 length: 14
V gene: TRBV5-1
J gene: TRBJ2-7
CDR3 protein: CASSLVSGMGEQYF

D gene: TRBD2
CDR3 length: 18
V gene: TRBV7-9
J gene: TRBJ2-7
CDR3 protein: CASSLDVSGRGGSYEQYF

D gene: NA
CDR3 length: 16
V gene: TRBV5-1
J gene: TRBJ2-3
CDR3 protein: CASSLWAAPETDTQYF